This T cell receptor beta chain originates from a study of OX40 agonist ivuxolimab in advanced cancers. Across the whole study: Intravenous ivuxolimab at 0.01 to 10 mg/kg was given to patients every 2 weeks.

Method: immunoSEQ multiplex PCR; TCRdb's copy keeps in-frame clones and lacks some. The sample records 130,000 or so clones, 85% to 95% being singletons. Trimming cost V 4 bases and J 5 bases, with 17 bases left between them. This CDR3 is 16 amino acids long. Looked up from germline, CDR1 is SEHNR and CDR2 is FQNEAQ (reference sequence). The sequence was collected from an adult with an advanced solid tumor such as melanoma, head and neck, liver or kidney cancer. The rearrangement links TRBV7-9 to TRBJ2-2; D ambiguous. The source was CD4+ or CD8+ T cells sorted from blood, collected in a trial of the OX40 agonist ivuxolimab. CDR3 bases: TGTGCCAGCAGCTCTAACCGGCTTACCGGGACCGGGGAGCTGTTTTTT. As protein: CASSSNRLTGTGELFF.